What follows are 29 T cell receptor beta chains derived from one specimen sequenced in a study of T-cell memory formation after mild COVID-19. One entry per CDR3 protein results from TCRdb running MiXCR on the 5' RACE reads. The sample consists of hundreds of thousands of distinct CDR3 sequences, approximately 29% of them appearing once. The specimen was PBMCs or a T cell subset sorted from them (not recorded which). The receptors come from an adult woman who had mild COVID-19 (a few samples of this study predate the infection). Cell type and time point are not known.

The table lists this clonotype with a few counts. V usage is TRBV30 and J usage is TRBJ1-5; perhaps TRBD1 as D (5 bases). Per germline, CDR1 GTSNPN and CDR2 SVGIG (reference sequence). The CDR3 covers 14 residues. V shed 4 bases and J shed 4 bases, with 14 bases lying between them. CDR3 nucleotides: TGTGCCTGGAATCCCGGTCAGGGAAATCAGCCCCAGCATTTT. As protein: CAWNPGQGNQPQHF.

This chain joins TRBV6-2 or TRBV6-3 and TRBJ1-1; possible D gene TRBD1, 6 bases. Trimming left V 2 bases short and J 2 bases short, with 15 bases between. This CDR3 region has 16 residues. CDR1 is MNHEY and CDR2 is SVGEGT in the germline V gene. As DNA, the CDR3 is TGTGCCAGCAGTTACCCGTTGACAGGACTTAACACTGAAGCTTTCTTT. This translates into CASSYPLTGLNTEAFF.

The rearrangement links TRBV11-1 to TRBJ2-1; D gene ambiguous. The CDR3 extends over 16 amino acids. Trimming stripped 5 bases from V and 4 bases from J, with 18 bases between. Germline-derived CDR1 and CDR2 are SGHAT and FQDESV (reference sequence). Written as DNA, the CDR3 is TGTGCCAGCAGCCCGCTGGACGGCGCCATATACAATGAGCAGTTCTTC. Protein: CASSPLDGAIYNEQFF.

This clonotype was counted between two and nine times. The chain uses TRBV20-1 and TRBJ2-3, with 12 bases aligning to TRBD2. This CDR3 has 17 residues. Germline CDR1 is DFQATT and CDR2 is SNEGSKA (reference sequence). J lost 1 base, V lost 5 bases, and 10 bases had no gene match. The CDR3 reads CSAELAGGLSGTDTQYF. The CDR3 DNA reads TGCAGTGCTGAACTAGCGGGAGGTCTTTCGGGCACAGATACGCAGTATTTT.

The rearrangement uses TRBV9 and TRBJ1-4; tentative D call: TRBD1 (5 bases). The V and J ends lost 4 bases and 5 bases respectively, with 12 bases between them. The CDR3 length is 14 residues. Per the germline V gene, CDR1 is SGDLS and CDR2 is YYNGEE. The CDR3 region has the DNA TGTGCCAGCAGCCCTGGAGGGGCGAATGAAAAACTGTTTTTT. Its protein is CASSPGGANEKLFF.

The chain uses TRBV7-9 and TRBJ1-5; no reliable D call. The CDR3 has 14 residues. Germline CDR1 SEHNR, CDR2 FQNEAQ (reference sequence). V dropped 5 bases and J dropped 0 bases, with 8 bases sitting between them. CDR3 in DNA: TGTGCCAGCAGCCCAGCCCCTAGCAATCAGCCCCAGCATTTT. It codes for CASSPAPSNQPQHF.

This clonotype turned up a few times. V usage is TRBV20-1 and J usage is TRBJ2-7; 9 bases fit TRBD2. Germline V CDR1 and CDR2: DFQATT, SNEGSKA (reference sequence). Trimming cost V 3 bases and J 3 bases; bases outside gene matches: 9. The CDR3 is made up of 15 amino acids. Here the CDR3 reads CSARKPGLASYEQYF. DNA for the CDR3: TGCAGTGCTAGGAAGCCAGGACTAGCGAGCTACGAGCAGTACTTC.

The J gene is TRBJ1-6, the V gene TRBV20-1, with D possibly matching TRBD1 (5 bases). Germline V gene lookup returns CDR1 DFQATT and CDR2 SNEGSKA (reference sequence). Trimming shortened V by 3 bases and J by 5 bases, and 14 bases separated the two germline ends. This CDR3 comprises 15 residues. CDR3 residues: CSARRGGGHNSPLHF. CDR3 DNA sequence: TGCAGTGCTAGGAGGGGAGGAGGGCATAATTCACCCCTCCACTTT.

This clonotype turned up a few times. The V and J genes are TRBV7-2 and TRBJ2-3; 10 bases line up with TRBD1. Germline V lookup: CDR1 SGHTA, CDR2 FQGNSA. The J segment lost 4 bases and the V segment lost 6 bases, leaving 10 bases of the junction unmatched. This CDR3 is built from 16 residues. The CDR3 loop is CASSAPGQGLSDTQYF. In nucleotides, the CDR3 is TGTGCCAGCAGTGCTCCGGGACAGGGGTTGTCAGATACGCAGTATTTT.

The chain recombines TRBV12-3 or TRBV12-4 with TRBJ1-2; D uncertain. This CDR3 spans 13 amino acids. V lost 0 bases and J 5 bases, leaving 7 bases between the germline ends. CDR3 coding DNA: TGTGCCAGCAGTTTAGCACTCGCTTATGGCTACACCTTC. It yields the protein CASSLALAYGYTF.

The rearrangement uses TRBV29-1 and TRBJ2-3; D may be TRBD1 (6 bases). Germline assignment: CDR1 SQVTM and CDR2 ANQGSEA. V lost 4 bases and J lost 1, with 6 bases in between. The CDR3 totals 12 residues. CDR3 DNA sequence: TGCAGCGTTGGGACAGGCACAGATACGCAGTATTTT. It encodes CSVGTGTDTQYF.

This clonotype was counted between two and nine times. The chain is built from TRBV20-1 and TRBJ2-7; TRBD1 matches at 8 bases. V shed 3 bases and J 3 bases; nucleotides not matched to a gene: 10. The CDR3 runs 15 residues. The germline gives CDR1 DFQATT, CDR2 SNEGSKA (reference sequence). The DNA of the CDR3 is TGCAGTGCTAGTAACCTGAGGACAGGGATCTACGAGCAGTACTTC. It encodes CSASNLRTGIYEQYF.

The chain employs TRBV7-9 and TRBJ2-1; D gene ambiguous. Germline V gene sequence: CDR1 SEHNR, CDR2 FQNEAQ (reference sequence). The CDR3 length is 15 residues. Trimming removed 2 bases at V and 0 bases at J, with 8 bases between. Here the CDR3 DNA reads TGTGCCAGCAGCTTACGGCAGAGCTCCTACAATGAGCAGTTCTTC. It codes for CASSLRQSSYNEQFF.

There are a few counts of this clonotype. J is TRBJ1-1 and V is TRBV6-5; a possible D gene is TRBD1 (6 bases). V dropped 0 bases and J dropped 6 bases, with 11 bases sitting between them. The CDR3 spans 14 residues. Germline CDR1 reads MNHEY; CDR2 reads SVGAGI. Here the CDR3 DNA reads TGTGCCAGCAGTTACTCGGGGGGGCGGGCTGAAGCTTTCTTT. This sequence encodes CASSYSGGRAEAFF.

This clonotype came up a few times. V gene TRBV2 combines with J gene TRBJ2-5; 9 nucleotides match TRBD2. Germline V gene data show CDR1 as SNHLY and CDR2 as FYNNEI. Trimming cost V 4 bases and J 7 bases; bases outside gene matches: 1. The CDR3 is made up of 12 amino acids. CDR3 sequence reads: CASSGTSATQYF. CDR3 DNA sequence: TGTGCCAGCAGTGGGACTAGCGCGACCCAGTACTTC.

CDR3 in amino acids: CSARGPVKNIQYF. DNA of the CDR3: TGCAGTGCTAGAGGACCGGTCAAAAACATTCAGTACTTC. The chain combines TRBV20-1 with TRBJ2-4, with unresolved D. Trimming left V 1 base short and J 3 bases short, with 7 bases between. The CDR3 covers 13 residues. Looked up from germline, CDR1 is DFQATT and CDR2 is SNEGSKA (reference sequence).

There are a few counts of this clonotype. J is TRBJ2-1 and V is TRBV27; TRBD2 agrees at 9 bases. The CDR3 is 15 residues long. Germline V gene lookup returns CDR1 MNHEY and CDR2 SMNVEV (reference sequence). V trimming: 8 bases; J trimming: 4 bases; junction bases outside the gene matches: 9. The CDR3, as DNA: TGTGCCAGCGGAATAGCGGGAGTCGGGTACAATGAGCAGTTCTTC. Its translation is CASGIAGVGYNEQFF.

This chain links TRBV20-1 with TRBJ2-1, with 9 bases that match TRBD2. Germline V gene sequence: CDR1 DFQATT, CDR2 SNEGSKA (reference sequence). The CDR3 loop spans 15 amino acids. J was trimmed by 7 bases and V by 1 base; bases with no gene match: 8. CDR3 bases: TGCAGTGCTAGAGCCGCCCTAGCGGGACGGAATGAGCAGTTCTTC. It translates to CSARAALAGRNEQFF.

The chain carries TRBV12-3 or TRBV12-4 and TRBJ2-7; 7 positions match TRBD1. V was clipped by 6 bases and J by 2 bases; unmatched bases: 7. The CDR3 is made up of 14 amino acids. The CDR3 nucleotides are TGTGCCAGCAGCTCCGACAGGGCCCCCTACGAGCAGTACTTC. This codes for CASSSDRAPYEQYF.

This sequence joins TRBV4-1 and TRBJ2-2; TRBD2 might be the D (5 bases). CDR1 and CDR2 from the germline V gene are MGHRA and YSYEKL. This CDR3 spans 15 amino acids. V dropped 0 bases and J dropped 5 bases, with 10 bases sitting between them. Here the CDR3 reads CASSQEASLTGELFF. The CDR3 DNA reads TGCGCCAGCAGCCAAGAGGCTAGCTTAACCGGGGAGCTGTTTTTT.

The rearrangement uses TRBV5-6 and TRBJ1-1; D might be TRBD1 (5 bases). Germline V CDR1 and CDR2: SGHDT, YYEEEE. Between the trimmed V and J ends, which lost 4 bases and 11 bases, there was a span of 15 bases. The CDR3 spans 12 residues. The CDR3 DNA follows: TGTGCCAGCAGCCTGACGACAGAACGGGCTTTCTTT. Its translation: CASSLTTERAFF.

This clonotype was detected a few times. The chain's CDR3 is CASSLGSYGPYF. CDR3 nucleotides: TGTGCCAGCAGTTTAGGGTCTTACGGCCCGTACTTC. The chain joins TRBV12-3 or TRBV12-4 to TRBJ2-7; D not resolved. V was pared by 1 base and J by 12 bases, with 13 bases between. This CDR3 region has 12 residues.

The chain's CDR3 is CASSQREVRSDTQYF. The DNA for the CDR3 is TGTGCCAGCAGCCAGCGGGAAGTTAGGTCAGATACGCAGTATTTT. The chain uses TRBV7-9 and TRBJ2-3, with TRBD2 matching over 7 bases. The CDR3 is made up of 15 amino acids. The junction had 9 bases not matched to a gene; V was cut back by 5 bases and J by 4 bases. Germline loops: CDR1 SEHNR, CDR2 FQNEAQ (reference sequence).

The chain couples TRBV11-2 to TRBJ1-1; D ambiguous. The V and J ends lost 3 bases and 9 bases respectively, with 11 bases between them. CDR3 size: 12 residues. Germline V gene sequence: CDR1 SGHAT, CDR2 FQNNGV. The CDR3, as DNA: TGTGCCAGCAGCTTGAGTACCGCGAAAGCTTTCTTT. Residues: CASSLSTAKAFF. Variable domain in full (rest from reference TRBV11-2 and TRBJ1-1): EAGVAQSPRYKIIEKRQSVAFWCNPISGHATLYWYQQILGQGPKLLIQFQNNGVVDDSQLPKDRFSAERLKGVDSTLKIQPAKLEDSAVYLCASSLSTAKAFFGQGTRLTVV.

In its sample, this clonotype was seen a few times. The chain has TRBV10-2 and TRBJ2-1, with 11 bases lining up with TRBD2. There are 14 residues in the CDR3. The germline V gene encodes CDR1 WSHSY and CDR2 SAAADI. The trim removed 9 bases at V and 2 bases at J, leaving 3 bases unmatched. CDR3 amino acids: CASLAGGAYNEQFF. DNA of the CDR3: TGCGCCAGTCTAGCGGGGGGCGCCTACAATGAGCAGTTCTTC.

This clonotype was counted a few times. The chain combines TRBV5-1 with TRBJ1-6; TRBD1 is a possible D gene (5 bases). This CDR3 is built from 15 residues. V lost 0 bases and J lost 10, with 14 bases in between. Germline V gene lookup returns CDR1 SGHRS and CDR2 YFSETQ. This CDR3 is CASSLGDPRVSPLHF. CDR3 coding DNA: TGCGCCAGCAGCTTGGGGGACCCCCGGGTCTCACCCCTCCACTTT.

The genes are TRBV3-1 and TRBJ2-5; no firm D call. V lost 1 base and J lost 1, with 4 bases in between. Germline V gives CDR1 LGHDT, CDR2 YNNKEL (reference sequence). This CDR3 is 13 amino acids long. For the CDR3, the DNA is TGTGCCAGCAGCCAAGTTATCCAAGAGACCCAGTACTTC. Translating gives CASSQVIQETQYF.

The chain combines TRBV5-1 with TRBJ1-1, with D possibly TRBD1 on 6 matching bases. Germline V gene data show CDR1 as SGHRS and CDR2 as YFSETQ. Trimming pared 6 bases from V and 1 base from J, leaving 16 bases between. The CDR3 contains 15 residues. The CDR3 reads CASTNLDRPNTEAFF. The CDR3 region has the DNA TGCGCCAGCACCAACCTCGACAGGCCGAACACTGAAGCTTTCTTT.

A few counts support this clonotype. The V call is TRBV7-2, the J call TRBJ2-5; TRBD2 matches at 10 bases. This CDR3 region has 15 residues. J gave up 7 bases and V 7 bases, and 12 bases lay outside the gene matches. Per germline, CDR1 SGHTA and CDR2 FQGNSA. The CDR3 here is CASKGEREGPWTQYF. The CDR3 coding sequence is TGTGCCAGCAAGGGGGAGCGGGAGGGCCCTTGGACCCAGTACTTC. The full variable domain, in which reference TRBV7-2 and TRBJ2-5 provide the parts outside the CDR3, is GAGVSQSPSNKVTEKGKDVELRCDPISGHTALYWYRQSLGQGLEFLIYFQGNSAPDKSGLPSDRFSAERTGGSVSTLTIQRTQQEDSAVYLCASKGEREGPWTQYFGPGTRLLVL.